The 3 T cell receptor beta chains given below trace back to one sample, sequenced in a study of blood T cell repertoires in COVID-19. The repertoire was sequenced with immunoSEQ multiplex PCR; TCRdb's copy has only in-frame clones and lacks some. This repertoire shows 270,000 or so clones, over 75% found once; its top ten account for around 7.8%. Specimen: peripheral blood. Receptor source: a human donor in a cohort sampled during active COVID-19.

This chain connects TRBV6-6 to TRBJ2-5, with D tentatively TRBD1 (7 bases). The CDR3 contains 14 residues. The germline gives CDR1 MNHNY, CDR2 SVGAGI (reference sequence). The V end was cut by 8 bases, the J end by 6 bases, with 19 bases between. The CDR3 DNA reads as TGTGCCAGCTCGACGGAGGGGGCGATACAGACCCAGTACTTC. Residues: CASSTEGAIQTQYF.

This chain uses TRBV19 with TRBJ2-4; TRBD2 is a possible D gene (6 bases). CDR3 size: 14 residues. Germline V gene sequence: CDR1 LNHDA, CDR2 SQIVND (reference sequence). V lost 9 bases and J lost 3, with 15 bases in between. CDR3 in amino acids: CASKGGIFKNIQYF. The CDR3 bases are TGTGCCAGCAAAGGCGGGATCTTCAAAAACATTCAGTACTTC.

The rearrangement joins TRBV5-1 to TRBJ2-2; 7 positions agree with TRBD2. J was trimmed by 2 bases and V by 4 bases; bases with no gene match: 8. The V gene's germline CDR1 is SGHRS and CDR2 YFSETQ. This CDR3 spans 16 amino acids. In DNA form, the CDR3 reads TGCGCCAGCAGCGCCCTAGCGGTTTCAAACACCGGGGAGCTGTTTTTT. Encoded protein: CASSALAVSNTGELFF.